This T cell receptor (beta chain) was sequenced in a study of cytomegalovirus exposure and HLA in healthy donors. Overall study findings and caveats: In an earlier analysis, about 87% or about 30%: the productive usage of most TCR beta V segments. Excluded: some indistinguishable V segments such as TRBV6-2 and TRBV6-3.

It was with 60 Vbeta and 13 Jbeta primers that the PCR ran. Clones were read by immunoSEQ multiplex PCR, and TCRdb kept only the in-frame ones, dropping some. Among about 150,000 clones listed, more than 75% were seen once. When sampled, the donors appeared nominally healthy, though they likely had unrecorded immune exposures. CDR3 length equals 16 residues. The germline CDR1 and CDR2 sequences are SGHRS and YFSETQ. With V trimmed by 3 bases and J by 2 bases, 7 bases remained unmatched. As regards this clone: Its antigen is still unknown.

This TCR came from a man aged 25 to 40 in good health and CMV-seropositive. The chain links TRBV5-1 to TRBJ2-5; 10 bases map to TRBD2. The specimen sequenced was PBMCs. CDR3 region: CASSSSSGSSQETQYF. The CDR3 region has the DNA TGCGCCAGCAGCTCTTCTAGCGGGAGTTCACAAGAGACCCAGTACTTC.